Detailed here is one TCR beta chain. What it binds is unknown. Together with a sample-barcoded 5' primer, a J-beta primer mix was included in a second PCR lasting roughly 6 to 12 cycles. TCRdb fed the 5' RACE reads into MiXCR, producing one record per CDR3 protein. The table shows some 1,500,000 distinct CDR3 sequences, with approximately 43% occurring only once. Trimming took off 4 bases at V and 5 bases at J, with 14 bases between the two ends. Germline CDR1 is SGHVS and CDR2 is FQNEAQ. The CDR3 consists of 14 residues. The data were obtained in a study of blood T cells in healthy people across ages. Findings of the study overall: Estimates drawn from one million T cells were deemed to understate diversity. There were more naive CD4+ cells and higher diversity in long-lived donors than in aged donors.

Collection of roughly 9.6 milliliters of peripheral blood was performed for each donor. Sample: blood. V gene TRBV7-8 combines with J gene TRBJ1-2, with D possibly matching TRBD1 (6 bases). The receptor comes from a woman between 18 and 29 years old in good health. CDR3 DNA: TGTGCCAGCAGCTCGGACAGAACATCGTATGGCTACACCTTC. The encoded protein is CASSSDRTSYGYTF.